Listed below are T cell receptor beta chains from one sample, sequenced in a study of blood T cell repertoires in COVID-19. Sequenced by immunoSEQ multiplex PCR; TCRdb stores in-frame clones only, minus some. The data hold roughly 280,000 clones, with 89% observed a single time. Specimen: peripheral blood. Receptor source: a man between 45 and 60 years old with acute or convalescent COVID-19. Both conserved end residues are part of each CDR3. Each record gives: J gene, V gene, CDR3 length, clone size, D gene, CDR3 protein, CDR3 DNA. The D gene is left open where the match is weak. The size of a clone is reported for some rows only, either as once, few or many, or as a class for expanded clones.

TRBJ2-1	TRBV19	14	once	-	CASSIGWSYNEQFF	TGTGCCAGTAGTATCGGGTGGAGCTACAATGAGCAGTTCTTC
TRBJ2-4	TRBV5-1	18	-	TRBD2	CASSLALAGALAKNIQYF	TGCGCCAGCAGCTTGGCACTAGCGGGGGCCTTAGCCAAAAACATTCAGTACTTC
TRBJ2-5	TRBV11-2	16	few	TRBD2	CASSLDLAGGLETQYF	TGTGCCAGCAGCTTAGATCTAGCGGGGGGACTAGAGACCCAGTACTTC
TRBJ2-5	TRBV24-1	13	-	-	CATSVGGEETQYF	TGTGCCACCAGTGTAGGGGGAGAAGAGACCCAGTACTTC
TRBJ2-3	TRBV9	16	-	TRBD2	CASSVRQRGVSDTQYF	TGTGCCAGCAGCGTCAGGCAGCGGGGGGTTTCAGATACGCAGTATTTT
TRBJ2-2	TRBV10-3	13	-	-	CAIGGGYTGELFF	TGTGCCATCGGAGGGGGCTACACCGGGGAGCTGTTTTTT
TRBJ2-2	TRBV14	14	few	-	CASSQVLETGELFF	TGTGCCAGCAGCCAAGTTCTGGAGACCGGGGAGCTGTTTTTT
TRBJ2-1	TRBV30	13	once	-	CAWSDSYVDEQFF	TGTGCCTGGAGTGATTCGTACGTAGATGAGCAGTTCTTC
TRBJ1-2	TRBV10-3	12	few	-	CAARGGTYGYTF	TGTGCCGCCCGGGGGGGCACCTATGGCTACACCTTC
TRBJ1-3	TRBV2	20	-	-	CASSHPRAAEKGGSGNTIYF	TGTGCCAGCAGCCACCCAAGGGCAGCGGAGAAGGGCGGCTCTGGAAACACCATATATTTT
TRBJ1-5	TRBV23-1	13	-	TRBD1	CASPDRGNQPQHF	TGCGCCAGCCCGGACAGGGGAAATCAGCCCCAGCATTTT
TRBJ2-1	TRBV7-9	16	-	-	CASSLAGSAARSEQFF	TGTGCCAGCAGCTTGGCGGGGTCGGCGGCGAGATCGGAGCAGTTCTTC
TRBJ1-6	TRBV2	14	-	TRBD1	CASTDRDGNSPLHF	TGTGCCAGCACCGACAGGGACGGTAATTCACCCCTCCACTTT
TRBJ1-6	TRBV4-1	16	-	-	CASSGGGSGGLGALHF	TGCGCCAGCAGCGGAGGGGGGAGCGGGGGCCTGGGGGCCCTCCACTTT
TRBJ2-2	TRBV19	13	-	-	CASNRDGTGELFF	TGTGCCAGCAACAGGGATGGCACCGGGGAGCTGTTTTTT
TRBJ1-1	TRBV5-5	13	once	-	CASSLEGQGKAFF	TGTGCCAGCAGCTTAGAGGGGCAGGGGAAAGCTTTCTTT
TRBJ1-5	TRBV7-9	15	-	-	CASSPVEGSNQPQHF	TGTGCCAGCAGCCCCGTGGAGGGGAGCAATCAGCCCCAGCATTTT
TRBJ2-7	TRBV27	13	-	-	CASSLGLAYEQYF	TGTGCCAGCAGCCTGGGGCTAGCCTACGAGCAGTACTTC
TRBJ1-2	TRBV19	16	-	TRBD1	CASSPAGTGGNYGYTF	TGTGCCAGTAGTCCAGCTGGGACAGGGGGTAACTATGGCTACACCTTC
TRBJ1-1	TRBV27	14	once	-	CASSLTGRVTEAFF	TGTGCCAGCAGTTTAACAGGGCGGGTCACTGAAGCTTTCTTT
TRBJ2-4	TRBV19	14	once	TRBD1	CASSRMTGQHIQYF	TGTGCCAGTAGTCGGATGACAGGGCAACACATTCAGTACTTC
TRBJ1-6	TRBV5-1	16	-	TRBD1	CASSSDRPGVGSPLHF	TGCGCCAGCAGCTCGGACAGGCCCGGGGTGGGTTCACCCCTCCACTTT
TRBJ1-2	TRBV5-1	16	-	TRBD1	CASSLSTGGANYGYTF	TGCGCCAGCAGCTTGTCTACAGGGGGGGCTAACTATGGCTACACCTTC
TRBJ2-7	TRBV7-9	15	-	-	CASSPRNGQSYEQYF	TGTGCCAGCAGCCCAAGGAATGGGCAGTCCTACGAGCAGTACTTC
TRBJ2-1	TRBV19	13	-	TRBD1	CASSTLTGVEQFF	TGTGCCAGTAGTACCCTGACAGGGGTCGAGCAGTTCTTC
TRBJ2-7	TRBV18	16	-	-	CASSLGPRRDLYEQYF	TGTGCCAGCTCACTCGGACCCCGGAGGGACCTCTACGAGCAGTACTTC
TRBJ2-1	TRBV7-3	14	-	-	CASSLGARGNEQFF	TGTGCCAGCAGCTTAGGGGCCAGGGGCAATGAGCAGTTCTTC
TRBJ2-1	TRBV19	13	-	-	CASSINPNNEQFF	TGTGCCAGTAGTATAAATCCCAACAATGAGCAGTTCTTC
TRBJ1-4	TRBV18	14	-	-	CASSLGLSNEKLFF	TGTGCCAGCTCCCTGGGACTGAGTAATGAAAAACTGTTTTTT
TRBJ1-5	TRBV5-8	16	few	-	CASSEGGATSNQPQHF	TGTGCCAGCAGCGAGGGAGGGGCGACTAGCAATCAGCCCCAGCATTTT
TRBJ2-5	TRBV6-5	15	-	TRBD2	CASSLLAGGQETQYF	TGTGCCAGCAGTTTACTAGCGGGGGGACAAGAGACCCAGTACTTC
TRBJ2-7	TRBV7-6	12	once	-	CASSSLGHEQYF	TGTGCCAGCAGCTCGCTAGGCCACGAGCAGTACTTC
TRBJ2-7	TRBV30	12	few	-	CAWRGDFYEQYF	TGTGCCTGGAGGGGGGACTTCTACGAGCAGTACTTC
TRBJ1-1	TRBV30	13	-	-	CAWSETGNTEAFF	TGTGCCTGGAGTGAAACAGGCAACACTGAAGCTTTCTTT
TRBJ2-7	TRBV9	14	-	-	CASSETGLSYEQYF	TGTGCCAGCAGCGAAACAGGTCTCTCCTACGAGCAGTACTTC